The 21 T cell receptor beta chains listed next were all sequenced from one sample in a study of shared clonotypes between healthy human individuals. Positive CCR7 selection of CD45RO-negative cells yielded the naive CD8 cells, and terminally differentiated effector memory CD45RA+ cells were excluded. TCRdb keeps only in-frame clones here, not all; method: immunoSEQ multiplex PCR. Of around 2,000,000 clones listed, approximately 94% were seen once; the top ten hold around 1.7%. Sequenced sample: naive CD8+ T cells from PBMCs. These TCRs come from a man aged 18 to 35 in good health. Some clones in this sample may be carry-over from other donors' samples.

The chain has TRBV27 and TRBJ2-7; possible D gene TRBD2, 5 bases. CDR3 length: 15 amino acids. Germline values: CDR1 MNHEY, CDR2 SMNVEV (reference sequence). The germline V and J ends were trimmed by 5 bases and 3 bases, with 17 bases remaining between them. The CDR3 reads CASSRFVGENYEQYF. CDR3 in DNA: TGTGCCAGCAGTCGCTTCGTGGGAGAAAACTACGAGCAGTACTTC.

The chain has TRBV27 and TRBJ2-2; 8 nucleotides line up with TRBD1. CDR1 and CDR2 from the germline V gene are MNHEY and SMNVEV (reference sequence). Trimming removed 2 bases from V and 5 bases from J; junction bases left unmatched: 7. The CDR3 extends over 16 amino acids. CDR3 sequence reads: CASSLGQGMETGELFF. The CDR3 coding sequence is TGTGCCAGCAGTTTAGGACAGGGAATGGAAACCGGGGAGCTGTTTTTT.

This chain joins TRBV29-1 and TRBJ2-1, with 8 bases lining up with TRBD2. The CDR3 runs to 12 residues. CDR1 is SQVTM, CDR2 ANQGSEA, per germline. J was trimmed by 7 bases and V by 3 bases; bases with no gene match: 2. This chain's CDR3 is CSVDPGGNEQFF. CDR3 bases: TGCAGCGTTGATCCGGGGGGGAATGAGCAGTTCTTC.

This chain connects TRBV11-2 to TRBJ2-4, with TRBD1 as a possible D gene (6 bases). Trimming took off 0 bases at V and 9 bases at J, with 9 bases between the two ends. The CDR3 loop spans 13 amino acids. CDR1 is SGHAT, CDR2 FQNNGV, per germline. The CDR3 DNA reads TGTGCCAGCAGCTTAGATGGGGGCGCCATTCAGTACTTC. It translates to CASSLDGGAIQYF.

The chain has TRBV28 and TRBJ1-1; 9 nucleotides align to TRBD1. The V gene's germline CDR1 is MDHEN and CDR2 SYDVKM. The CDR3 runs 15 residues. Trimming at V came to 5 bases and at J to 5 bases, leaving 9 bases not matched to a gene. CDR3 amino acids: CASSPRQGVGTEAFF. The CDR3 DNA sequence: TGTGCCAGCAGTCCTCGACAGGGGGTAGGTACTGAAGCTTTCTTT.

The chain couples TRBV29-1 to TRBJ1-4, with TRBD1 identical over 8 bases. V shed 4 bases, J shed 6 bases, and the junction held 1 base outside the gene matches. Germline V gene sequence: CDR1 SQVTM, CDR2 ANQGSEA. The CDR3 covers 12 residues. The CDR3 protein is CSVGQGYEKLFF. CDR3 sequence (DNA): TGCAGCGTTGGACAGGGGTATGAAAAACTGTTTTTT.

This clone was recorded only once. The chain carries TRBV15 and TRBJ1-5; D possibly corresponds to TRBD1 (5 bases). Trimming removed 0 bases at V and 4 bases at J, with 13 bases between. This CDR3 is 16 amino acids long. Germline V CDR1 and CDR2: LNHNV, YYDKDF (reference sequence). CDR3 in amino acids: CATSRDLGPSNQPQHF. The CDR3 DNA sequence: TGTGCCACCAGCAGAGATCTGGGACCCAGTAATCAGCCCCAGCATTTT.

In regard to this clone: A much larger clone is a single base away; this may be a read error. The sample contains more than one DNA sequence encoding this CDR3. V usage is TRBV7-9 and J usage is TRBJ1-1; D is undetermined. The CDR3 is 12 residues long. CDR1 is SEHNR, CDR2 FQNEAQ, per germline (reference sequence). Trimming took off 1 base at V and 4 bases at J, with 4 bases between the two ends. In DNA, the CDR3 is TGTGCCAGCAGCTTAGGGAGCACTGAAGCTTTCTTT. Translated, it gives CASSLGSTEAFF.

The gene calls are TRBV7-8 and TRBJ1-4; tentative D call: TRBD1 (6 bases). CDR3 length equals 13 residues. Trimming removed 3 bases at V and 7 bases at J, with 9 bases between. CDR1 is SGHVS, CDR2 FQNEAQ, per germline. CDR3 DNA sequence: TGTGCCAGCAGCTTTAGGGGGAGTGAAAAACTGTTTTTT. Residues: CASSFRGSEKLFF.

V and J are TRBV29-1 and TRBJ2-3; D is unresolved. Germline CDR1 and CDR2: SQVTM and ANQGSEA. The length of the CDR3 is 12 residues. Trimming removed 7 bases at V and 2 bases at J, with 10 bases between. This CDR3 reads CSAGPTTDTQYF. As DNA, the CDR3 is TGCAGCGCTGGACCCACCACAGATACGCAGTATTTT.

Notes on this clone: At one end, the junction sequence differs from germline, possibly due to a read error. The gene calls are TRBV2 and TRBJ2-7, with D tentatively TRBD1 (10 bases). Germline CDR1 and CDR2: SNHLY and FYNNEI. This CDR3 is 13 amino acids long. The CDR3 here is CVSGGTGAHEQYF. DNA of the CDR3: TGTGTCAGCGGGGGGACAGGGGCCCACGAGCAGTACTTC.

The rearrangement joins TRBV27 to TRBJ2-3; TRBD2 matches 8 bases. Losses at the gene ends were 6 bases for V and 2 bases for J; bases not matched to a gene: 4. Germline CDR1 and CDR2: MNHEY and SMNVEV (reference sequence). This CDR3 is built from 14 residues. The CDR3 loop is CASSKLAVTDTQYF. The CDR3 nucleotides are TGTGCCAGCAGCAAACTAGCGGTCACAGATACGCAGTATTTT.

The chain recombines TRBV19 with TRBJ2-1, with TRBD2 matching 8 bases. This CDR3 region has 15 residues. J lost 2 bases, V lost 5 bases, and 5 bases had no gene match. CDR1 and CDR2 (germline): LNHDA, SQIVND (reference sequence). DNA of the CDR3: TGTGCCAGTAGTTCCCAACTAGCGGCCTACAATGAGCAGTTCTTC. Protein: CASSSQLAAYNEQFF.

This rearrangement joins TRBV13 to TRBJ2-1, with TRBD2 matching 11 bases. CDR3 length: 16 residues. Germline V CDR1 and CDR2: PRHDT, FYEKMQ (reference sequence). After removal of 5 bases from V and 6 bases from J, the junction contained 9 bases not matched to a gene. The CDR3 DNA sequence: TGTGCCAGCAGCCACGCTGCACTAGCGGGAGTCAATGAGCAGTTCTTC. Translated, it gives CASSHAALAGVNEQFF.

V and J are TRBV15 and TRBJ2-6, with TRBD1 matching 10 bases. V lost 5 bases and J lost 0; bases outside the gene matches: 4. Germline lookup yields CDR1 LNHNV and CDR2 YYDKDF (reference sequence). This CDR3 spans 17 amino acids. The CDR3 spells CATSARTGGSGANVLTF. The CDR3 DNA reads TGTGCCACCAGCGCCCGGACAGGGGGCTCTGGGGCCAACGTCCTGACTTTC.

The rearrangement joins TRBV27 to TRBJ1-1; 8 nucleotides agree with TRBD1. From germline, CDR1 is MNHEY and CDR2 SMNVEV (reference sequence). V lost 1 base to trimming and J lost 3 bases; unmatched junction nucleotides: 4. This CDR3 has 15 amino acids. The CDR3, as DNA: TGTGCCAGCAGTTTATACCCAGGGGGCTACACTGAAGCTTTCTTT. This sequence encodes CASSLYPGGYTEAFF.

The V gene is TRBV27, the J gene TRBJ1-2; TRBD1 might be the D (5 bases). This CDR3 is 15 amino acids long. Trimming pared 0 bases from V and 3 bases from J, leaving 11 bases between. The germline V gene has CDR1 MNHEY and CDR2 SMNVEV (reference sequence). The CDR3 region has the DNA TGTGCCAGCAGTTTATCAATACTAGGGGACTATGGCTACACCTTC. Translating gives CASSLSILGDYGYTF.

The J gene is TRBJ1-1, the V gene TRBV19, with D unclear. CDR3 length equals 13 residues. Germline-derived CDR1 and CDR2 are LNHDA and SQIVND (reference sequence). V dropped 0 bases and J dropped 7 bases, with 9 bases sitting between them. In nucleotides, the CDR3 is TGTGCCAGTAGTATAGATCTGGAGATTGAAGCTTTCTTT. Residues: CASSIDLEIEAFF.

The chain is built from TRBV6-6 and TRBJ2-7, with no clear D. V was trimmed by 6 bases and J by 4 bases, leaving 10 bases between them. This CDR3 is built from 12 residues. From germline, CDR1 is MNHNY and CDR2 SVGAGI (reference sequence). The CDR3 coding sequence is TGTGCCAGCAGACCGGACCTGTACGAGCAGTACTTC. Translating gives CASRPDLYEQYF.

CDR3 DNA sequence: TGTGCCAGCAGCCGGGAACTAGCGGGAGTGACAGATACGCAGTATTTT. Its translation is CASSRELAGVTDTQYF. J is TRBJ2-3 and V is TRBV7-8, with 11 bases that match TRBD2. CDR1 SGHVS and CDR2 FQNEAQ come from the germline V gene. V was pared by 5 bases and J by 3 bases, with 7 bases of the junction left unmatched. There are 16 residues in the CDR3.

The V gene is TRBV6-5, the J gene TRBJ1-2, with D perhaps matching TRBD1 (5 bases). V was cut by 0 bases and J by 10 bases, with 15 bases left in between. Germline V gives CDR1 MNHEY, CDR2 SVGAGI. The CDR3 runs 14 residues. The CDR3 spells CASSYSETVRDYTF. CDR3 nucleotides: TGTGCCAGCAGTTACTCGGAGACAGTGAGGGACTACACCTTC.